The source of this T cell receptor beta chain is a study of T cells in Graves' hyperthyroidism and ophthalmopathy. As for the study in general: Prior to any treatment, at the point of initial diagnosis, peripheral blood was collected.

This clonotype was seen a handful of times. The antigen is undetermined. The study enrolled patients aged 18 to 65 with newly diagnosed hyperthyroidism of under 2 months' duration. Findings and caveats of the study: Median prediction lead before ophthalmopathy onset was 6.5 to 7 months with the model. From stable hyperthyroidism, ophthalmopathy was set apart by a 13 V-J model.

Amplified TCR beta CDR3 regions derived from RNA transcripts. The primer set for the first-round RT-PCR of the TCR CDR3 was HTBI. TCRdb reprocessed the multiplex PCR reads via MiXCR and lists one record per CDR3 protein. The top ten clones hold approximately 28% of a sample with about 180,000 distinct CDR3 sequences, approximately 17% of them seen once. The TCR was taken from a woman aged 45-65 years with Graves' hyperthyroidism. Input material: blood.

CDR3 coding DNA: TGCGCCAGCAGCCGAATCCGGACTAGCGGGGGCACAGATACGCAGTATTTT. It codes for CASSRIRTSGGTDTQYF. The chain links TRBV5-1 to TRBJ2-3; 12 nucleotides line up with TRBD2. V dropped 4 bases and J dropped 1; count of bases not matched to a gene: 7. The germline gives CDR1 SGHRS, CDR2 YFSETQ. The CDR3 is made up of 17 amino acids.